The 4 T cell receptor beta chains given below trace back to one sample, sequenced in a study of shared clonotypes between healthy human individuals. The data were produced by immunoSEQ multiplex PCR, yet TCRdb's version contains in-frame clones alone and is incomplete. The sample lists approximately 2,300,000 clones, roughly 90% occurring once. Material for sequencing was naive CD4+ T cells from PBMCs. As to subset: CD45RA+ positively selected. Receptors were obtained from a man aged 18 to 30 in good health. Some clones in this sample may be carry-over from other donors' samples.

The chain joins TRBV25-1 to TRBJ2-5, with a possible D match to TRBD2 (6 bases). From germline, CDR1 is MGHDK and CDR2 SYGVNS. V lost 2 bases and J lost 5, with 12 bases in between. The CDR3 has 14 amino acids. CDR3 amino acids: CASSEGDGGETQYF. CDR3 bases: TGTGCCAGCAGTGAAGGGGATGGGGGGGAGACCCAGTACTTC. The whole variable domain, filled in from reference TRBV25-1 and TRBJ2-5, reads EADIYQTPRYLVIGTGKKITLECSQTMGHDKMYWYQQDPGMELHLIHYSYGVNSTEKGDLSSESTVSRIRTEHFPLTLESARPSHTSQYLCASSEGDGGETQYFGPGTRLLVL.

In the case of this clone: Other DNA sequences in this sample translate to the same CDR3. The CDR3 DNA follows: TGCGCCAGCAGCCAAGATCCCGGAGATACGCAGTATTTT. Residues: CASSQDPGDTQYF. V usage is TRBV4-3 and J usage is TRBJ2-3; unclear D gene. Germline CDR1 LGHNA, CDR2 YSLEER. Trimming shortened V by 0 bases and J by 5 bases, and 6 bases separated the two germline ends. CDR3 length: 13 residues.

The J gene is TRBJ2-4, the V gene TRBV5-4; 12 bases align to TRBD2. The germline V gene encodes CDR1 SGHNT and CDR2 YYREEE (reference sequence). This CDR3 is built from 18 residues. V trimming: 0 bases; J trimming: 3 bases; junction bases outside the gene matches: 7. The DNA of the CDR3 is TGTGCCAGCAGCTTGGCCCCGACTAGCGGGAGTTACAAAAACATTCAGTACTTC. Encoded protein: CASSLAPTSGSYKNIQYF.

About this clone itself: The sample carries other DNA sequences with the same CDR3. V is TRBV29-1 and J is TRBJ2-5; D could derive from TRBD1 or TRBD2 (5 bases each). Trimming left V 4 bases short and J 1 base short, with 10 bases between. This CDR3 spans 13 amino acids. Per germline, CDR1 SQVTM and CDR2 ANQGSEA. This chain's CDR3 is CSVAGHLQETQYF. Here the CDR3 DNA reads TGCAGCGTTGCGGGGCACCTCCAAGAGACCCAGTACTTC.